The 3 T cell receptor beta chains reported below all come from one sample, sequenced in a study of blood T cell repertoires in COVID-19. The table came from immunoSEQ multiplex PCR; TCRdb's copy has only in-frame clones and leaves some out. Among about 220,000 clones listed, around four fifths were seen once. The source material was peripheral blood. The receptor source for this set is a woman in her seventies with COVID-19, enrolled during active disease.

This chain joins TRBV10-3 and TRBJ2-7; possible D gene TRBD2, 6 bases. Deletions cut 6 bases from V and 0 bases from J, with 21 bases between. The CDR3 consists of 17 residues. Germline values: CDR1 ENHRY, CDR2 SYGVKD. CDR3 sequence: CAISVLDSGGSSYEQYF. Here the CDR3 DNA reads TGTGCCATCAGCGTACTAGATTCCGGAGGGAGCTCCTACGAGCAGTACTTC.

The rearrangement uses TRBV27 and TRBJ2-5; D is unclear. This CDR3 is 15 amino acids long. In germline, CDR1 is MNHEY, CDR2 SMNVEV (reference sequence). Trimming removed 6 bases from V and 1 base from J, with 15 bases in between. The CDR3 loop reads CASRRIGAPQETQYF. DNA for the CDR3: TGTGCCAGCAGGCGGATTGGAGCTCCCCAAGAGACCCAGTACTTC.

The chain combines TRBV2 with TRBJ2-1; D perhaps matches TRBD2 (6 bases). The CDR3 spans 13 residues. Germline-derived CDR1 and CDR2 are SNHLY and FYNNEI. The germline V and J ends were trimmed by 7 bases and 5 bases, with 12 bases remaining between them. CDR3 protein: CASNWLANNEQFF. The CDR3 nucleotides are TGTGCCAGCAATTGGCTAGCGAACAATGAGCAGTTCTTC.